This T cell receptor (beta chain) was captured in a study of blood T cell repertoires in COVID-19. The study recruited people aged 18 to 89 years across around 23 US areas. Recovered Cohort 3 donors showed two negative PCRs, clearance, or symptom resolution. Per the original methods: Using reference gene primer amplification, nucleated cell counts were estimated. The table came from immunoSEQ multiplex PCR; TCRdb's copy has only in-frame clones and leaves some out. V, J and clone size were drawn from that table, and D and trimming were deduced from the DNA. The sample gives 150,000 to 200,000 clones, more than 65% of which show up once; approximately 11% is in the top ten. CDR1 SQVTM and CDR2 ANQGSEA come from the germline V gene. The CDR3 is 13 amino acids. Between the trimmed V and J ends, which lost 7 bases and 4 bases, there was a span of 16 bases.

The rearrangement joins TRBV29-1 to TRBJ1-1, with no clear D. The TCR originated in a man aged 45-60 years who had recovered from COVID-19. The sample was PBMCs or T cells enriched from blood (not recorded which). CDR3 nucleotide sequence: TGCAGCGCTGGCCTGGTGGCAAGCACTGAAGCTTTCTTT. Protein sequence: CSAGLVASTEAFF.